The clone carrying this T cell receptor beta chain turned up a few times. Its antigen is currently unknown. This sample stems from a study of blood T cells in healthy people across ages. Study-wide points: Long-lived donors exceeded aged donors in naive CD4+ cells and diversity. Bulk PBMC profiling left naive and antigen-experienced comparisons inconclusive.

Healthy Caucasian individuals from Russia aged roughly 6 to 90 served as donors. A second PCR of about 6 to 11 cycles used a sample-barcoded 5' primer and a J-beta primer mix. TCRdb used MiXCR to reprocess the 5' RACE reads, holding one entry per CDR3 protein. This table holds roughly 1.4 million distinct CDR3 sequences, almost 60% found once. CDR1 is SGHTA, CDR2 FQGNSA, per germline. The CDR3 loop spans 15 amino acids. V was trimmed by 1 base and J by 0 bases, leaving 10 bases between them. The rearrangement uses TRBV7-2 and TRBJ2-7; D gene uncertain. This sequence was found in a man younger than 35 in good health. Sequencing was performed on blood. The CDR3: CASSLGAGDSYEQYF. In DNA, the CDR3 is TGTGCCAGCAGCTTAGGGGCCGGAGACTCCTACGAGCAGTACTTC.